A selection of T cell receptor beta chains follows, all from one sample in a study of control samples from healthy donors and cancer patients. Generated by immunoSEQ multiplex PCR, the TCRdb table keeps only in-frame clones and is missing some. This table has some 150,000 clones, around 90% appearing once. The sample comprised blood. These receptors were obtained from a man in his thirties or forties in good health. Each CDR3 is given with its conserved first and last residue. The D gene is left open where the match is weak. Rows may omit the clone size; those that give it use once, few, many or a size class.

TRBJ1-1 - - TRBV19 TGTGCCAGTAGTGTGGGGCAAAACACTGAAGCTTTCTTT CASSVGQNTEAFF
TRBJ1-2 - - TRBV30 TGTGCCTGGAGTGTTCCCGACAGAAACTATGGCTACACCTTC CAWSVPDRNYGYTF
TRBJ2-7 TRBD1 - TRBV4-2 TGTGCCAGCAGCCCGGGACAGGGTAACTACGAGCAGTACTTC CASSPGQGNYEQYF
TRBJ2-7 - - TRBV5-1 TGCGCCAGCAGCTTGACGGGGACCTTCGCCTACGAGCAGTACTTC CASSLTGTFAYEQYF
TRBJ1-5 - - TRBV27 TGTGCCAGCAGTGGAGGGGAAAATCAGCCCCAGCATTTT CASSGGENQPQHF
TRBJ1-2 - - TRBV2 TGTGCCAGCACCACGGGCAGGGGTGGCTACACCTTC CASTTGRGGYTF
TRBJ1-4 TRBD1 - TRBV6-1 TGTGCCAGCAGTGAAGCTGTCAGGGGGCTTGCTGGTGAAAAACTGTTTTTT CASSEAVRGLAGEKLFF
TRBJ1-5 - - TRBV6-1 TGTGCCAGCAGAGAAGGACAGCTCAATCAGCCCCAGCATTTT CASREGQLNQPQHF
TRBJ2-7 - - TRBV11-2 TGTGCCAGCAGCTTACCCCTGGGGATAGGGGAGCAGTACTTC CASSLPLGIGEQYF
TRBJ2-7 - - TRBV7-2 TGTGCCAGCAGCTTGGTATACGAGCAGTACTTC CASSLVYEQYF
TRBJ2-3 - - TRBV7-3 TGTGCCAGCAGCCGATGGGGGACAATGACAGATACGCAGTATTTT CASSRWGTMTDTQYF
TRBJ1-1 TRBD1 - TRBV27 TGTGCCAGCTCCATCGACAGGGACACTGAAGCTTTCTTT CASSIDRDTEAFF
TRBJ2-1 - - TRBV7-3 TGTGCCAGCAGCTTAGGGGCGGGGTCCTACAATGAGCAGTTCTTC CASSLGAGSYNEQFF
TRBJ2-1 - - TRBV7-2 TGTGCCAGCAGCCGTGGGGCTTACAATGAGCAGTTCTTC CASSRGAYNEQFF
TRBJ1-1 - - TRBV5-8 TGTGCCAGTAGAAGGGATAGGAACACTGAAGCTTTCTTT CASRRDRNTEAFF
TRBJ1-6 TRBD1 - TRBV5-1 TGCGCCAGCAGCTTGGGACAGGGGGCTAATTCACCCCTCCACTTT CASSLGQGANSPLHF
TRBJ1-2 TRBD1 - TRBV29-1 TGCAGCGTTGAAGCCGGACAGGGGAGGTTGGAGTATGGCTACACCTTC CSVEAGQGRLEYGYTF
TRBJ1-2 - - TRBV5-5 TGTGCCAGCAGCTTGCCCGCCCATCCTGAGATTTATGGCTACACCTTC CASSLPAHPEIYGYTF
TRBJ2-2 TRBD2 once TRBV10-3 TGTGCCATCACCGCGACTAGCGGGGGACGATACACCGGGGAGCTGTTTTTT CAITATSGGRYTGELFF
TRBJ1-3 - - TRBV14 TGTGCCAGCAGCCAATTAGGAAGAAACACCATATATTTT CASSQLGRNTIYF
TRBJ1-2 - - TRBV7-2 TGTGCCAGCAGCTCCAAATCAGGGTGGCACTATGGCTACACCTTC CASSSKSGWHYGYTF
TRBJ1-3 TRBD1 - TRBV5-1 TGCGCCAGCAGCTTCGGGACAGGGGGCGCCGGGACTGGAAACACCATATATTTT CASSFGTGGAGTGNTIYF
TRBJ1-5 - few TRBV19 TGTGCCAGTGCCGCAGGGAGAGGAAATCAGCCCCAGCATTTT CASAAGRGNQPQHF
TRBJ2-3 - - TRBV6-5 TGTGCCAGCAGTTACTCCGGGGCTAGCACAGATACGCAGTATTTT CASSYSGASTDTQYF